Presented here are 25 T cell receptor beta chains from one specimen sequenced in a study of T-cell reconstitution after alpha-beta-depleted transplantation in children listed by TCRdb under 2016. The protocol used for the library was PCR. The instrument given in TCRdb is Illumina HiSeq 2500. Molecular barcoding was employed in the preparation of TCR libraries, with unique molecular identifiers being used to normalize TCRbeta repertoire quantification. TCRdb cleaned the public reads at Q25 with fastp, built clones with MiXCR and kept in-frame beta chains. Rows with one shared CDR3 protein collapse into an entry with the most common genes and DNA. Here the sample has roughly 670,000 distinct CDR3 sequences; around 12% occur a single time. The top ten clones comprise around 0.79% of the sample. What this sample's treatment or condition label stands for: allogeneic hematopoietic cell transplantation with graft depleted of TCRalphabeta T cells and CD19 B cells.

Sequences were derived from PBMCs, sampled before TCRalphabeta/CD19-depleted stem cell transplant. Receptors originate from a girl aged 2 to 9 with congenital amegakaryocytic thrombocytopenia, due to receive a stem cell transplant.

The chain uses TRBV3-1 and TRBJ2-2; 13 bases agree with TRBD2. This CDR3 has 16 amino acids. The germline V gene encodes CDR1 LGHDT and CDR2 YNNKEL (reference sequence). Losses at the gene ends were 4 bases for V and 7 bases for J; bases not matched to a gene: 6. CDR3 sequence (DNA): TGTGCCAGCAGCCCCAGGACTAGCGGGAGTAGCGGGGAGCTGTTTTTT. Amino acids: CASSPRTSGSSGELFF.

The rearrangement uses TRBV7-9 and TRBJ2-1, with D unresolved. CDR1 SEHNR and CDR2 FQNEAQ come from the germline V gene (reference sequence). The V end lost 5 bases, the J end lost 6 bases, and 8 bases lay between the germline ends. This CDR3 has 12 residues. The CDR3 DNA reads as TGTGCCAGCAGCCCCTGGTTCAATGAGCAGTTCTTC. Translation: CASSPWFNEQFF.

The gene calls are TRBV5-1 and TRBJ2-7, with D tentatively TRBD2 (6 bases). CDR3 size: 15 residues. Germline loops: CDR1 SGHRS, CDR2 YFSETQ. The V and J ends lost 8 bases and 0 bases respectively, with 18 bases between them. DNA of the CDR3: TGCGCCAGTAAAATTTTAGCGGCGTCCTCCTACGAGCAGTACTTC. It translates to CASKILAASSYEQYF.

Ten or more counts support this clonotype. The rearrangement uses TRBV5-1 and TRBJ1-5; weak D call: TRBD1 (5 bases). V was pared by 0 bases and J by 1 base, with 11 bases between. Germline V CDR1 and CDR2: SGHRS, YFSETQ. CDR3 length equals 16 residues. The CDR3 DNA sequence: TGCGCCAGCAGCTTGGGGCATGGGGGGAGCAATCAGCCCCAGCATTTT. It codes for CASSLGHGGSNQPQHF.

The rearrangement joins TRBV7-9 to TRBJ2-1; 7 bases match TRBD2. From germline, CDR1 is SEHNR and CDR2 FQNEAQ (reference sequence). This CDR3 has 16 residues. The ends lost 5 bases at V and 5 bases at J; junction bases unmatched: 12. CDR3 region: CASSPTTGTTNNEQFF. DNA of the CDR3: TGTGCCAGCAGCCCCACGACCGGGACTACTAACAATGAGCAGTTCTTC.

This chain links TRBV7-2 with TRBJ2-7; no clear D gene. V was cut by 5 bases and J by 3 bases, with 11 bases left in between. This CDR3 comprises 13 residues. CDR1 SGHTA and CDR2 FQGNSA come from the germline V gene. The CDR3 loop reads CASSAGPGYEQYF. Here the CDR3 DNA reads TGTGCCAGCAGCGCTGGCCCGGGCTACGAGCAGTACTTC.

This clonotype came up a few times. The chain recombines TRBV2 with TRBJ2-7, with 7 positions matching TRBD2. This CDR3 is 17 amino acids long. Trimming cost V 2 bases and J 2 bases; bases outside gene matches: 12. Germline loops: CDR1 SNHLY, CDR2 FYNNEI. This chain's CDR3 is CASSEPLAASTTYEQYF. The DNA for the CDR3 is TGTGCCAGCAGTGAACCGCTAGCGGCCTCAACTACCTACGAGCAGTACTTC. The full variable domain, completed using reference TRBV2 and TRBJ2-7, is EPEVTQTPSHQVTQMGQEVILRCVPISNHLYFYWYRQILGQKVEFLVSFYNNEISEKSEIFDDQFSVERPDGSNFTLKIRSTKLEDSAMYFCASSEPLAASTTYEQYFGPGTRLTVT.

This clonotype was recorded many times. The V gene is TRBV5-1, the J gene TRBJ2-2; a weak D match, TRBD2 (5 bases). CDR3 length: 16 amino acids. Trimming removed 2 bases at V and 3 bases at J, with 14 bases between. CDR1 and CDR2 (germline): SGHRS, YFSETQ. CDR3 protein: CASSLQMVGDTGELFF. The CDR3 DNA is TGCGCCAGCAGCTTACAAATGGTCGGGGACACCGGGGAGCTGTTTTTT.

This clonotype showed up just a few times. The rearrangement links TRBV7-3 to TRBJ2-5; 13 bases match TRBD2. V lost 3 bases and J lost 7; bases outside the gene matches: 14. This CDR3 spans 18 amino acids. Germline loops: CDR1 SGHTA, CDR2 FQGTGA. The chain's CDR3 is CASSFSGRTSGSGVTQYF. The CDR3 nucleotides are TGTGCCAGCAGCTTTTCAGGGCGGACTAGCGGGAGCGGGGTGACCCAGTACTTC.

On this clonotype: A much larger clonotype is one base distant, so this may be a read error. This chain connects TRBV20-1 to TRBJ2-1; D remains unclear. V was pared by 3 bases and J by 10 bases, with 10 bases between. This CDR3 contains 11 residues. Germline V lookup: CDR1 DFQATT, CDR2 SNEGSKA (reference sequence). The DNA of the CDR3 is TGCAGTGCTAGGTCCCTATGGGAGCAGTTCTTC. Its translation is CSARSLWEQFF.

The table lists this clonotype with many counts. The V gene is TRBV5-1, the J gene TRBJ2-2; perhaps TRBD1 as D (5 bases). V dropped 2 bases and J dropped 5 bases, with 13 bases sitting between them. The CDR3 sequence is 15 residues long. Germline values: CDR1 SGHRS, CDR2 YFSETQ. CDR3 protein: CASSFQDTLTGELFF. In DNA form, the CDR3 reads TGCGCCAGCAGCTTCCAGGACACACTTACCGGGGAGCTGTTTTTT.

This clonotype was seen repeatedly, ten times or more. V gene TRBV9 combines with J gene TRBJ2-7; no reliable D call. Germline CDR1 SGDLS, CDR2 YYNGEE. Trimming removed 0 bases at V and 3 bases at J, with 16 bases between. This CDR3 has 16 amino acids. The CDR3 sequence: CASSVEAETGSYEQYF. As DNA, the CDR3 is TGTGCCAGCAGCGTAGAGGCGGAGACTGGAAGCTACGAGCAGTACTTC.

This clonotype was recorded many times. The V gene is TRBV7-2, the J gene TRBJ1-2, with TRBD1 matching 7 bases. This CDR3 has 12 residues. The V gene end was trimmed by 6 bases and the J gene end by 8 bases; junction bases not matched to a gene: 6. Per germline, CDR1 SGHTA and CDR2 FQGNSA. For the CDR3, the DNA is TGTGCCAGCAGAACCCCAGGGGGAGGCTACACCTTC. Protein sequence: CASRTPGGGYTF.

This clonotype was counted ten times or more. This chain joins TRBV24-1 and TRBJ2-3; 7 bases line up with TRBD2. With V trimmed by 3 bases and J by 4 bases, 6 bases remained unmatched. Germline assignment: CDR1 KGHDR and CDR2 SFDVKD. The CDR3 has 15 amino acids. The CDR3 spells CATSDPLADPDTQYF. The CDR3 DNA sequence: TGTGCCACCAGTGATCCCCTAGCGGACCCAGATACGCAGTATTTT.

This chain joins TRBV9 and TRBJ1-3; D remains ambiguous. Germline V lookup: CDR1 SGDLS, CDR2 YYNGEE. V shed 0 bases and J shed 0 bases, with 13 bases lying between them. This CDR3 has 17 amino acids. DNA of the CDR3: TGTGCCAGCAGCGTAGACCCAACATCAAACTCTGGAAACACCATATATTTT. Residues: CASSVDPTSNSGNTIYF.

Regarding this clonotype: Being one base from a much bigger clone, this may be a read error. V gene TRBV7-9 combines with J gene TRBJ2-1; either TRBD1 or TRBD2 may supply D (5 bases each). The CDR3 sequence is 14 residues long. Germline V gene sequence: CDR1 SEHNR, CDR2 FQNEAQ (reference sequence). In DNA, the CDR3 is TGTGCCAGCGAGGGGACGAGAAGATACAATGAGCAGTCCTTC. Translating it yields CASEGTRRYNEQSF.

This clonotype has a count of ten or more. The chain links TRBV7-8 to TRBJ2-7, with 10 positions matching TRBD2. The CDR3 totals 15 residues. Germline loops: CDR1 SGHVS, CDR2 FQNEAQ. J gave up 3 bases and V 2 bases, and 4 bases lay outside the gene matches. CDR3 region: CASSLYPSGSYEQYF. CDR3 in DNA: TGTGCCAGCAGCTTATATCCTAGCGGGAGCTACGAGCAGTACTTC.

The chain carries TRBV6-1 and TRBJ2-3, with 14 bases identical to TRBD2. Trimming took 6 bases from V and 7 from J; bases not matched to a gene: 6. Germline values: CDR1 MNHNS, CDR2 SASEGT. This CDR3 is 15 amino acids long. The CDR3 is CASSAGTSGRNTQYF. In DNA, the CDR3 is TGTGCCAGCAGCGCCGGGACTAGCGGGAGAAATACGCAGTATTTT.

This clonotype came up many times. The chain is built from TRBV20-1 and TRBJ1-3; no reliable D call. The CDR3 extends over 13 amino acids. Germline V gives CDR1 DFQATT, CDR2 SNEGSKA (reference sequence). The germline V and J ends were trimmed by 5 bases and 0 bases, with 8 bases remaining between them. CDR3 sequence reads: CSASDDSGNTIYF. The CDR3 nucleotides are TGCAGTGCTTCTGACGACTCTGGAAACACCATATATTTT.

Many counts were recorded for this clonotype. The V call is TRBV12-3 or TRBV12-4, the J call TRBJ2-7; 8 nucleotides align to TRBD1. The CDR3 loop spans 13 amino acids. The J segment lost 3 bases and the V segment lost 7 bases, leaving 5 bases of the junction unmatched. CDR3 in amino acids: CASISTGDYEQYF. The CDR3 DNA is TGTGCCAGCATCTCGACAGGGGACTACGAGCAGTACTTC.

The chain couples TRBV5-1 to TRBJ2-1; 10 bases are shared with TRBD2. Per germline, CDR1 SGHRS and CDR2 YFSETQ. CDR3 length equals 16 residues. Unmatched junction bases numbered 13, after V lost 4 bases and J lost 9 bases. CDR3 loop: CASSTGGSSGSFEQFF. The CDR3, as DNA: TGCGCCAGCAGCACTGGGGGGTCTAGCGGGAGTTTTGAGCAGTTCTTC.

With respect to this clonotype: One base away lies a much larger clone, so this may be a sequencing read error. The genes are TRBV29-1 and TRBJ2-7; perhaps TRBD1 as D (6 bases). CDR1 and CDR2 (germline): SQVTM, ANQGSEA. CDR3 size: 14 residues. The germline V and J ends were trimmed by 3 bases and 12 bases, with 24 bases remaining between them. The CDR3 spells CSVEEASPTGPLYF. For the CDR3, the DNA is TGCAGCGTTGAGGAAGCTAGCCCTACAGGGCCACTGTACTTC.

The chain links TRBV7-9 to TRBJ2-3, with a possible D match to TRBD2 (5 bases). The V end was cut by 2 bases, the J end by 9 bases, with 12 bases between. The length of the CDR3 is 13 residues. Germline assignment: CDR1 SEHNR and CDR2 FQNEAQ (reference sequence). CDR3: CASSLTEGRTQYF. CDR3 nucleotides: TGTGCCAGCAGCTTAACCGAGGGCCGGACGCAGTATTTT.

V is TRBV12-3 or TRBV12-4 and J is TRBJ2-5; perhaps TRBD1 as D (5 bases). The CDR3 extends over 14 amino acids. The germline V and J ends were trimmed by 7 bases and 5 bases, with 17 bases remaining between them. The CDR3 reads CASTPERGSETQYF. CDR3 nucleotides: TGTGCCAGCACCCCCGAAAGGGGCTCGGAGACCCAGTACTTC.

This clonotype was seen at least ten times. This sequence joins TRBV5-1 and TRBJ2-3; D uncertain. Trimming removed 2 bases from V and 0 bases from J, with 7 bases in between. This CDR3 contains 14 residues. Germline V gene data show CDR1 as SGHRS and CDR2 as YFSETQ. Written as DNA, the CDR3 is TGCGCCAGCAGCTTTGAACGGAGCACAGATACGCAGTATTTT. Its protein product is CASSFERSTDTQYF. Full variable domain (remainder filled in from reference TRBV5-1 and TRBJ2-3): KAGVTQTPRYLIKTRGQQVTLSCSPISGHRSVSWYQQTPGQGLQFLFEYFSETQRNKGNFPGRFSGRQFSNSRSEMNVSTLELGDSALYLCASSFERSTDTQYFGPGTRLTVL.